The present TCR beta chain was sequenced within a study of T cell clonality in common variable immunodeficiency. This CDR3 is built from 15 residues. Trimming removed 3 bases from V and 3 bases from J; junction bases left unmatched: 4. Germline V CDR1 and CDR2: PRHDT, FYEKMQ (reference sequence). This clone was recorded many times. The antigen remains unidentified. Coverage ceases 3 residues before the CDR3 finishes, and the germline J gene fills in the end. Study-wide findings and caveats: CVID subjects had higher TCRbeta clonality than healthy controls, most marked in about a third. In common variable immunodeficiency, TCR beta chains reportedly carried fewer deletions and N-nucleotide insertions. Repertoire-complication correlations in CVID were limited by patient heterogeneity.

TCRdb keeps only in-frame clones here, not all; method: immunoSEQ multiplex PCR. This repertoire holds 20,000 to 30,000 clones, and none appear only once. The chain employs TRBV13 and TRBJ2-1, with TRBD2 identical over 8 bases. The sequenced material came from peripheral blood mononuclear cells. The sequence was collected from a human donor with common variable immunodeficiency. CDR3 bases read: TGTGCCAGCAGCTTCGGTAGCGGGATCTACAATGAG. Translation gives CASSFGSGIYNE. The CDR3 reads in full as CASSFGSGIYNEQFF. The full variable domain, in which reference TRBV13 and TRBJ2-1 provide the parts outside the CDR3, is AAGVIQSPRHLIKEKRETATLKCYPIPRHDTVYWYQQGPGQDPQFLISFYEKMQSDKGSIPDRFSAQQFSDYHSELNMSSLELGDSALYFCASSFGSGIYNEQFFGPGTRLTVL.